The T cell receptor beta chain described here comes from a study of shared clonotypes between healthy human individuals. Germline V gene data show CDR1 as SGHNT and CDR2 as YYREEE (reference sequence). The length of the CDR3 is 13 residues. Losses at the gene ends were 4 bases for V and 2 bases for J; bases not matched to a gene: 3. Generated by immunoSEQ multiplex PCR, the TCRdb table keeps only in-frame clones and is missing some. The sample has about 470,000 clones; roughly 80% are singletons. Each of the donors was a healthy adult who was HIV-negative and had not had a recent acute infection or vaccination.

The chain links TRBV5-4 to TRBJ2-7, with 7 bases matching TRBD1. The source of this sequence is a woman aged 40 to 50 in good health. Some clones in this sample may be carry-over from other donors' samples. The specimen was PBMCs. CDR3 in DNA: TGTGCCAGCAGCGTAGGGACAGCCTACGAGCAGTACTTC. Encoded protein: CASSVGTAYEQYF. Supplemented by reference TRBV5-4 and TRBJ2-7, the full variable domain reads ETGVTQSPTHLIKTRGQQVTLRCSSQSGHNTVSWYQQALGQGPQFIFQYYREEENGRGNFPPRFSGLQFPNYSSELNVNALELDDSALYLCASSVGTAYEQYFGPGTRLTVT.